One sample yielded the 8 T cell receptor beta chains listed below, sequenced in a study of shared clonotypes between healthy human individuals. Naivety among CD8 cells was defined by CD45RO negativity and positive CCR7 selection, thereby excluding terminally differentiated effector memory CD45RA+ cells. Assay: immunoSEQ multiplex PCR; the TCRdb copy retains only in-frame clones and omits some. The sample holds about 1.9 million clones; over 85% are singletons and the top ten take approximately 1.6%. The sequenced material came from naive CD8+ T cells from PBMCs. Receptors originate from a man younger than 35 in good health. Some clones in this sample may be carry-over from other donors' samples.

V is TRBV7-5 and J is TRBJ2-2; the table assigns TRBD2, which was not confirmed against the DNA. TRBV7-5 constitutes a pseudogene. The CDR3 consists of 17 residues. CDR3 sequence: CARSLVCGRAHTGELFF. CDR3 in DNA: TGTGCCAGAAGCTTAGTATGCGGGAGGGCCCACACCGGGGAGCTGTTTTTT.

The V and J genes are TRBV7-9 and TRBJ1-2; the D is unclear. V gave up 5 bases and J gave up 4 bases, with 23 bases separating them. CDR1 and CDR2 from the germline V gene are SEHNR and FQNEAQ (reference sequence). The CDR3 runs 17 residues. DNA for the CDR3: TGTGCCAGCAGCGACGATGGGTCAGGCAGGTTCTTCTATGGCTACACCTTC. It encodes CASSDDGSGRFFYGYTF.

This chain joins TRBV30 and TRBJ2-7, with D perhaps TRBD1 (6 bases). The CDR3 is 11 amino acids. The V gene's germline CDR1 is GTSNPN and CDR2 SVGIG (reference sequence). V gave up 2 bases and J gave up 6 bases, with 8 bases separating them. The CDR3 bases are TGTGCCTGGAGTACAGGGCTCGAGCAGTACTTC. Its protein product is CAWSTGLEQYF.

Of note for this clone: The sample holds other DNA sequences that translate to the same CDR3. V gene TRBV7-9 combines with J gene TRBJ2-3; D is possibly TRBD2 (6 bases). CDR1 and CDR2 (germline): SEHNR, FQNEAQ (reference sequence). Trimming left V 4 bases short and J 3 bases short, with 8 bases between. There are 13 residues in the CDR3. CDR3 in amino acids: CASSSGTTDTQYF. Here the CDR3 DNA reads TGTGCCAGCAGCTCCGGGACTACAGATACGCAGTATTTT.

CDR3 DNA: TGCGCCAGCAGCTTGGCCCCCGTGGCCTACGAGCAGTACTTC. Amino acids: CASSLAPVAYEQYF. This chain joins TRBV5-1 and TRBJ2-7; D is ambiguous. V shed 0 bases and J shed 2 bases, with 9 bases lying between them. This CDR3 contains 14 residues. Germline-derived CDR1 and CDR2 are SGHRS and YFSETQ.

This clone was picked up one time. The V and J genes are TRBV14 and TRBJ2-7; 7 bases align to TRBD1. CDR1 and CDR2 (germline): SGHDN, FVKESK. The ends lost 2 bases at V and 6 bases at J; junction bases unmatched: 10. The CDR3 covers 15 residues. The CDR3 spells CASSQQRGPFSEQYF. The CDR3 region has the DNA TGTGCCAGCAGCCAACAAAGGGGGCCGTTTTCCGAGCAGTACTTC.

This rearrangement joins TRBV9 to TRBJ1-1; D ambiguous. Germline V gene lookup returns CDR1 SGDLS and CDR2 YYNGEE. The CDR3 runs 15 residues. V was cut by 0 bases and J by 0 bases, with 9 bases left in between. In DNA, the CDR3 is TGTGCCAGCAGCGTAGGGGCCAGCATGAACACTGAAGCTTTCTTT. It translates to CASSVGASMNTEAFF.

This chain joins TRBV7-2 and TRBJ2-7; 8 bases agree with TRBD2. V lost 5 bases and J lost 0; bases outside the gene matches: 9. This CDR3 is 16 amino acids long. Germline CDR1 is SGHTA and CDR2 is FQGNSA. The CDR3 nucleotides are TGTGCCAGCAGCCGAGAACTAGCGGTAAGCTCCTACGAGCAGTACTTC. Encoded protein: CASSRELAVSSYEQYF. Drawing the rest from reference TRBV7-2 and TRBJ2-7, the complete variable domain is GAGVSQSPSNKVTEKGKDVELRCDPISGHTALYWYRQSLGQGLEFLIYFQGNSAPDKSGLPSDRFSAERTGGSVSTLTIQRTQQEDSAVYLCASSRELAVSSYEQYFGPGTRLTVT.